The subject of this entry is one TCR beta chain. No antigen is known for it. The source of the sample is a study of beta chain features in type 1 diabetes. Overall study context: All samples combined gave around 98,000,000 sorted cells for examination.

The sequenced template was cDNA made from the entire isolated RNA. The data were produced by immunoSEQ multiplex PCR, yet TCRdb's version contains in-frame clones alone and is incomplete. Among roughly 170,000 clones, about 13% were seen once, and the ten largest hold roughly 0.56%. Findings of the study overall: There was a moderate but significant shortening of TCRB CDR3s in all four CD4+ subsets of Type 1 diabetes patients. Across patients, naive, central memory and Treg TCRB repertoires exhibited apparently greater similarity than was observed across healthy donors. Small HLA sub-analyses could not settle whether HLA shapes TCRB rearrangement.

The CDR3 is made up of 16 amino acids. Germline lookup yields CDR1 SGDLS and CDR2 YYNGEE. V lost 0 bases to trimming and J lost 2 bases; unmatched junction nucleotides: 3. The chain combines TRBV9 with TRBJ2-2, with 8 bases matching TRBD2. This receptor was obtained from a woman aged 18-30 years in good health. Sample: central memory CD4+ T cells from blood. CDR3 region: CASSVALAGNTGELFF. The CDR3 region has the DNA TGTGCCAGCAGCGTAGCTTTAGCGGGAAACACCGGGGAGCTGTTTTTT.